This T cell receptor beta chain was profiled in a study of blood T cell repertoires in COVID-19. Assay: immunoSEQ multiplex PCR; the TCRdb copy retains only in-frame clones and omits some. In the table there are around 160,000 clones, 86% of which are singletons. V was cut by 2 bases and J by 0 bases, with 12 bases left in between. The germline V gene encodes CDR1 SGDLS and CDR2 YYNGEE. The CDR3 totals 16 residues. The sequenced sample consisted of peripheral blood. The chain is built from TRBV9 and TRBJ1-5, with D tentatively TRBD1 (5 bases). This clonotype originated in a man aged 18 to 29 with acute or convalescent COVID-19. The CDR3, as DNA: TGTGCCAGCAGCGTCCCGGGACTCTATAGCAATCAGCCCCAGCATTTT. Its protein is CASSVPGLYSNQPQHF.